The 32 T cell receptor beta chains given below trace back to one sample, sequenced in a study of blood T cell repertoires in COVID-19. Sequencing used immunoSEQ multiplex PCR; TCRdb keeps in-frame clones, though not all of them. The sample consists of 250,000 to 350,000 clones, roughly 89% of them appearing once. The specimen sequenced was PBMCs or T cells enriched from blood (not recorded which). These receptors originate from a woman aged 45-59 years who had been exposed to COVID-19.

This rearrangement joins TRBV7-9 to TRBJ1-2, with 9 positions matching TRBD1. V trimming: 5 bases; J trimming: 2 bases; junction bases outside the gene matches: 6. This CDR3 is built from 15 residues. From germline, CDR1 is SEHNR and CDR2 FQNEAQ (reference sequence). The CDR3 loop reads CASSPRTGVNYGYTF. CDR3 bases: TGTGCCAGCAGCCCAAGGACAGGGGTCAACTATGGCTACACCTTC.

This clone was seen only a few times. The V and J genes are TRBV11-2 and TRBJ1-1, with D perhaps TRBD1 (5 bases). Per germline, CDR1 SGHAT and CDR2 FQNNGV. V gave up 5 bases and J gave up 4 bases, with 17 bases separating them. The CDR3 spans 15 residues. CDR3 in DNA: TGTGCCAGCAGCCCCTTAGGGGCGCGTAGCACTGAAGCTTTCTTT. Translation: CASSPLGARSTEAFF.

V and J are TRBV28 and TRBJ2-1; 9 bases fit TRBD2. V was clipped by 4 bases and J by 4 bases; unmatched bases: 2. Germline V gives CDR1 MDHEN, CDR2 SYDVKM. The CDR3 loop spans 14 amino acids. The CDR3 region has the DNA TGTGCCAGCAGTTCGACTAGCGGTTACAATGAGCAGTTCTTC. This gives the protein CASSSTSGYNEQFF.

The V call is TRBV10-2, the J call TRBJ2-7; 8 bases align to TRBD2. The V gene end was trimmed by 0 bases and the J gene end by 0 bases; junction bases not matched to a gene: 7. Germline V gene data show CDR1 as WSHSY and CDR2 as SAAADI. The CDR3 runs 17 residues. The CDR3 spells CASSESGQRGYSYEQYF. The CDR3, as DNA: TGCGCCAGCAGTGAGTCAGGCCAGCGGGGGTACTCCTACGAGCAGTACTTC.

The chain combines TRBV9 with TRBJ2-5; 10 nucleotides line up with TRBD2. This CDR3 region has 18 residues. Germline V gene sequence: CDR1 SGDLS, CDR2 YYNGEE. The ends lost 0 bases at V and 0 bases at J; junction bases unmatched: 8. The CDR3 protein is CASSVGLAGALYQETQYF. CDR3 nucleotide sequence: TGTGCCAGCAGCGTAGGGCTAGCGGGGGCCCTGTACCAAGAGACCCAGTACTTC.

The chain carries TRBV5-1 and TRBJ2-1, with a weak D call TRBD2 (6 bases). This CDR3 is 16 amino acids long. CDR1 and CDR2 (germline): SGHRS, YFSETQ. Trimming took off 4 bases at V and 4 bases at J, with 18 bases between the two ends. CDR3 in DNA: TGCGCCAGCAGCCCGGAGGGCGGGCAGGGTTACAATGAGCAGTTCTTC. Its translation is CASSPEGGQGYNEQFF.

Here the CDR3 reads CASSLGLADNEQFF. CDR3 in DNA: TGTGCCAGCAGCTTAGGACTAGCGGACAATGAGCAGTTCTTC. V and J are TRBV7-9 and TRBJ2-1; 9 nucleotides agree with TRBD2. Losses at the gene ends were 1 base for V and 5 bases for J; bases not matched to a gene: 0. The germline gives CDR1 SEHNR, CDR2 FQNEAQ (reference sequence). The CDR3 is 14 residues long.

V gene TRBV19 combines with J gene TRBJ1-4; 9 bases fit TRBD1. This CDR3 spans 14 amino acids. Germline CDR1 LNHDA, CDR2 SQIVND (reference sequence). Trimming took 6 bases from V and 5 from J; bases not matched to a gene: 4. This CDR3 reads CASRVTGGNEKLFF. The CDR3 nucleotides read TGTGCCAGTAGGGTGACAGGGGGAAATGAAAAACTGTTTTTT.

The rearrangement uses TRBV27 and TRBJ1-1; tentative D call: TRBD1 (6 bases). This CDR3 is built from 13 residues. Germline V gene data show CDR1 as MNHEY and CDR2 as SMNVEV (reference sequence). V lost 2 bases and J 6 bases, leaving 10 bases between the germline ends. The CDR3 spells CASSLQGRSEAFF. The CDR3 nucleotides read TGTGCCAGCAGTTTACAGGGGCGATCTGAAGCTTTCTTT.

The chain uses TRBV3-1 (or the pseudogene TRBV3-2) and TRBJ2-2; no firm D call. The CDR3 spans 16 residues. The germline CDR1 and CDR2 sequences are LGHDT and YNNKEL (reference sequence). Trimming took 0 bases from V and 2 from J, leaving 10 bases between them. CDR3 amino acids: CASSQDGLLNTGELFF. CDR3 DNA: TGTGCCAGCAGCCAAGATGGGCTCCTTAACACCGGGGAGCTGTTTTTT.

The CDR3 sequence: CATSDGVGWRGRSYNEQFF. The CDR3 region has the DNA TGTGCCACCAGTGATGGAGTTGGCTGGCGGGGCCGCTCCTACAATGAGCAGTTCTTC. This chain joins TRBV24-1 and TRBJ2-1, with D perhaps matching TRBD2 (6 bases). There are 19 residues in the CDR3. Germline CDR1 is KGHDR and CDR2 is SFDVKD. V dropped 3 bases and J dropped 0 bases, with 20 bases sitting between them.

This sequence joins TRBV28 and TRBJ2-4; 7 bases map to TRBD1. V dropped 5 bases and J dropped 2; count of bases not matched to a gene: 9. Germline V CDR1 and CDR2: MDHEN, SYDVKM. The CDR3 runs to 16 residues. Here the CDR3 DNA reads TGTGCCAGCAGTACCGGGACAGCTATGACCAAAAACATTCAGTACTTC. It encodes CASSTGTAMTKNIQYF. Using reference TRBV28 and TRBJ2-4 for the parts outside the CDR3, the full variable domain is DVKVTQSSRYLVKRTGEKVFLECVQDMDHENMFWYRQDPGLGLRLIYFSYDVKMKEKGDIPEGYSVSREKKERFSLILESASTNQTSMYLCASSTGTAMTKNIQYFGAGTRLSVL.

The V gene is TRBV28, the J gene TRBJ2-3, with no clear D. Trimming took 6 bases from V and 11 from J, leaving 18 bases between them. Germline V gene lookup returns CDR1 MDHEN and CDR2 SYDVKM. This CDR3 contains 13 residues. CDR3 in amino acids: CASSPPGIHGQYF. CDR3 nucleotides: TGTGCCAGCAGCCCACCCGGTATTCACGGGCAGTATTTT.

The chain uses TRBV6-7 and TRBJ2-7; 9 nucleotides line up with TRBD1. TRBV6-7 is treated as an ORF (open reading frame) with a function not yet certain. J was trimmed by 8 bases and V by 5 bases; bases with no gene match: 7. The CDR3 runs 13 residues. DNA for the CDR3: TGTGCCAGCAGTGGTGGGACAGGGCTCAAGCAGTACTTC. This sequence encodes CASSGGTGLKQYF.

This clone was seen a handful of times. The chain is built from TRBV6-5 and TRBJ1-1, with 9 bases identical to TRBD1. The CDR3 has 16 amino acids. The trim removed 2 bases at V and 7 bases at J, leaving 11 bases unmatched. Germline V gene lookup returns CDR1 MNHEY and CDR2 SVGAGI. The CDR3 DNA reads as TGTGCCAGCAGTTACACAACGACAGGGGGTGTCGGTGAAGCTTTCTTT. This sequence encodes CASSYTTTGGVGEAFF.

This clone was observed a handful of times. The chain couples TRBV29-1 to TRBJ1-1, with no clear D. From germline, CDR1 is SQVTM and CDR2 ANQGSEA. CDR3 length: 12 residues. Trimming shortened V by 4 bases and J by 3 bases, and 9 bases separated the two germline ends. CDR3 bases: TGCAGCGTTGCCTACGGGGACACTGAAGCTTTCTTT. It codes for CSVAYGDTEAFF.

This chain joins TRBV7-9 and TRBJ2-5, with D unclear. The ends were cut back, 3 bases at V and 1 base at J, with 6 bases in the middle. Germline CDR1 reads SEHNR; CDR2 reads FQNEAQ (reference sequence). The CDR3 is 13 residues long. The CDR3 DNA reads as TGTGCCAGCAGCTTTGTTCGCCAAGAGACCCAGTACTTC. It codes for CASSFVRQETQYF.

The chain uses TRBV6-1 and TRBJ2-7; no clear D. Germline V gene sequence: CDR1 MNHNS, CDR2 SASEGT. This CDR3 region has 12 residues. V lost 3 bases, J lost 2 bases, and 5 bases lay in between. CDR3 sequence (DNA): TGTGCCAGCAGTGAGAGTACCTACGAGCAGTACTTC. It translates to CASSESTYEQYF.

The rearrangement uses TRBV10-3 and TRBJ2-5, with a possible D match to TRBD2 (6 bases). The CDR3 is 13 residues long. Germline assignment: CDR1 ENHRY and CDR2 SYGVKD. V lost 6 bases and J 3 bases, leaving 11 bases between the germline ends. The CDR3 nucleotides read TGTGCCATCAGGTCCGGGGGTGAAGAGACCCAGTACTTC. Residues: CAIRSGGEETQYF.

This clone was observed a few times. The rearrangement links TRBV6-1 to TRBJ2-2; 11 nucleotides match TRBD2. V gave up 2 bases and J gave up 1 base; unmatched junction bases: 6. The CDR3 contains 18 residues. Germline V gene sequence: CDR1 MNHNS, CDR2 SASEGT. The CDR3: CASSETFLAGGNTGELFF. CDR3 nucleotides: TGTGCCAGCAGTGAAACTTTTCTAGCGGGGGGGAACACCGGGGAGCTGTTTTTT.

CDR3 sequence reads: CASSPRENYGYTF. CDR3 in DNA: TGTGCCAGCAGCCCCCGGGAGAACTATGGCTACACCTTC. The gene calls are TRBV27 and TRBJ1-2; D unclear. Trimming stripped 6 bases from V and 2 bases from J, with 10 bases between. The CDR3 totals 13 residues. Germline V gene data show CDR1 as MNHEY and CDR2 as SMNVEV (reference sequence).

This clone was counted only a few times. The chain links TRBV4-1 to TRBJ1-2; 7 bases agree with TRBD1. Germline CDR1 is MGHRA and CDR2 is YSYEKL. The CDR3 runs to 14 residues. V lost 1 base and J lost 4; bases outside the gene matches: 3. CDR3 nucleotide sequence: TGCGCCAGCAGCCAAGCTTCAGGGGGCTATGGCTACACCTTC. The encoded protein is CASSQASGGYGYTF.

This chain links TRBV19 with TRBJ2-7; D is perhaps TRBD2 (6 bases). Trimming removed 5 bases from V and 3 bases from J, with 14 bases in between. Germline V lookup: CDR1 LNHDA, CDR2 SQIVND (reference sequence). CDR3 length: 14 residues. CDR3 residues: CASSAGLTRYEQYF. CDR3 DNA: TGTGCCAGTAGTGCGGGACTGACCCGCTACGAGCAGTACTTC.

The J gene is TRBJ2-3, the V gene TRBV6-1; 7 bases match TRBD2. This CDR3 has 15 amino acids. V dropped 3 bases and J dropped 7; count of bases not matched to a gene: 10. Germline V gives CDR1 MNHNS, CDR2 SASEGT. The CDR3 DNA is TGTGCCAGCAGTGATGGTCCGGCTAGCGGTCATACGCAGTATTTT. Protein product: CASSDGPASGHTQYF.

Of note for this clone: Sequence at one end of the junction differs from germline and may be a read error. DNA of the CDR3: TGTGCCACCAGTGACCCTAGCGGGGGACTGTACAATGAGCAGTTCTTC. Protein: CATSDPSGGLYNEQFF. This sequence joins TRBV6-1 and TRBJ2-1, with 10 bases matching TRBD2. The germline V gene encodes CDR1 MNHNS and CDR2 SASEGT. The CDR3 loop spans 16 amino acids.

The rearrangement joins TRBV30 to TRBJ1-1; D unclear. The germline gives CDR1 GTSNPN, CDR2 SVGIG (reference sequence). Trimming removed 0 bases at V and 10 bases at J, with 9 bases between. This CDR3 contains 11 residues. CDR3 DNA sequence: TGTGCCTGGAGTGTACGAGGGTTAGCTTTCTTT. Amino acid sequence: CAWSVRGLAFF.

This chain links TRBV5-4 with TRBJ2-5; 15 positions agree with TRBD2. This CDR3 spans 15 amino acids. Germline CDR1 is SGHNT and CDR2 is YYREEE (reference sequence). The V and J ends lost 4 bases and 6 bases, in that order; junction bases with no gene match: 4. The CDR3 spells CASSRTSGGDKTQYF. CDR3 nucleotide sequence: TGTGCCAGCAGCCGGACTAGCGGGGGGGATAAGACCCAGTACTTC.

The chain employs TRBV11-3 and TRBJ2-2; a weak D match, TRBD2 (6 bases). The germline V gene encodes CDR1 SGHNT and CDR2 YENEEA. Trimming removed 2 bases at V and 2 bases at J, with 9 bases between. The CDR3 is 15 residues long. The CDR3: CASSLMGGNTGELFF. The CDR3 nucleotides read TGTGCCAGCAGCTTAATGGGGGGTAACACCGGGGAGCTGTTTTTT.

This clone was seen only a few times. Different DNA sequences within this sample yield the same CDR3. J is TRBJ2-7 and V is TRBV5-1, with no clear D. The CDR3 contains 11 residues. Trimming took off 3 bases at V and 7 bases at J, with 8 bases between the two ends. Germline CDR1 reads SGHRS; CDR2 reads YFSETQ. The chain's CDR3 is CASSSEYEQYF. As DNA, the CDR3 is TGCGCCAGCAGCTCCGAGTATGAGCAGTACTTC.

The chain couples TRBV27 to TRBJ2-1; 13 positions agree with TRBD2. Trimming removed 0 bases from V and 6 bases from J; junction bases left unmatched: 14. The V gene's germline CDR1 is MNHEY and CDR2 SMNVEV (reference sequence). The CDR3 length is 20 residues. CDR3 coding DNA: TGTGCCAGCAGTTTATCCGGCCAACTAGCGGGGGGGCTTTCACGCAATGAGCAGTTCTTC. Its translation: CASSLSGQLAGGLSRNEQFF.

Here the CDR3 DNA reads TGTGCCACCAGTGATTCGACAGCGGAAGCTTTCTTT. Translating it yields CATSDSTAEAFF. The chain has TRBV24-1 and TRBJ1-1; TRBD1 is a possible D gene (5 bases). V lost 2 bases and J lost 8, with 8 bases in between. The CDR3 loop spans 12 amino acids. Per germline, CDR1 KGHDR and CDR2 SFDVKD.

CDR3 residues: CASSLPGQAANYGYTF. CDR3 sequence (DNA): TGCGCCAGCAGCCTCCCCGGACAGGCAGCTAACTATGGCTACACCTTC. This rearrangement joins TRBV5-1 to TRBJ1-2, with 7 bases that match TRBD1. In germline, CDR1 is SGHRS, CDR2 YFSETQ. The trim removed 4 bases at V and 0 bases at J, leaving 9 bases unmatched. There are 16 residues in the CDR3.